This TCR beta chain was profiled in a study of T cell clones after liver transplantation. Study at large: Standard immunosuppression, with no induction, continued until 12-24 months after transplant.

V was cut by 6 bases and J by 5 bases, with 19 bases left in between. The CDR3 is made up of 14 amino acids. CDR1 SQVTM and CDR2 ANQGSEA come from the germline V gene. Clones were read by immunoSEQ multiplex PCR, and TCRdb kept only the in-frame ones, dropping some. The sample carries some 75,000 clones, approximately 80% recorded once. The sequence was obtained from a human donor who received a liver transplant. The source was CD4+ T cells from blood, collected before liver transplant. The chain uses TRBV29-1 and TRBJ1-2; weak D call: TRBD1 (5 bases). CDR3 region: CSVSGSPGNYGYTF. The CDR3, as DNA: TGCAGCGTGAGTGGGAGTCCAGGGAATTATGGCTACACCTTC.